These 9 T cell receptor beta chains originate from one sample sequenced in a study of T cells in Graves' hyperthyroidism and ophthalmopathy. Amplified regions were TCR beta CDR3 sequences from RNA transcripts. First-round RT-PCR with HTBI primers amplified the TCR CDR3 region. MiXCR was run by TCRdb on the multiplex PCR reads, yielding one entry per CDR3 protein. This table has roughly 400,000 distinct CDR3 sequences, over 12% appearing once. Specimen: blood. Every receptor here comes from a man aged 50 or older with Graves' ophthalmopathy.

In this sample, this clonotype turned up a few times. CDR3 nucleotides: TGTGCCAGCAGCCAAGGACTCCGACAAGAGACCCAGTACTTC. Protein product: CASSQGLRQETQYF. The genes are TRBV5-5 and TRBJ2-5; D may be TRBD2 (5 bases). Trimming shortened V by 4 bases and J by 2 bases, and 12 bases separated the two germline ends. The CDR3 contains 14 residues. The V gene's germline CDR1 is SGHKS and CDR2 YYEKEE (reference sequence).

The sample holds many counts of this clonotype. The chain recombines TRBV3-1 with TRBJ2-1; D remains unclear. The germline gives CDR1 LGHDT, CDR2 YNNKEL (reference sequence). The CDR3 is made up of 12 amino acids. V lost 6 bases, J lost 9 bases, and 12 bases lay in between. CDR3 coding DNA: TGTGCCAGCAGTCGCGGCGGCCCTGAGCAGTTCTTC. It is translated as CASSRGGPEQFF.

This clonotype was recorded a few times. The final CDR3 position lacks the conserved phenylalanine or tryptophan, pointing to a likely read error. The chain is built from TRBV19 and TRBJ2-2; 11 bases are shared with TRBD1. The CDR3 is made up of 13 amino acids. Trimming at V came to 10 bases and at J to 7 bases, leaving 5 bases not matched to a gene. Germline CDR1 reads LNHDA; CDR2 reads SQIVND (reference sequence). CDR3 residues: CATWDRGNGELFL. DNA for the CDR3: TGTGCCACCTGGGACAGGGGGAACGGGGAGCTGTTTCTT.

The table lists this clonotype with many counts. The chain recombines TRBV5-1 with TRBJ1-1, with no clear D. Trimming left V 0 bases short and J 4 bases short, with 10 bases between. The CDR3 is made up of 14 amino acids. Germline V gene lookup returns CDR1 SGHRS and CDR2 YFSETQ. In nucleotides, the CDR3 is TGCGCCAGCAGCTTGGGTAGGAACAGCACTGAAGCTTTCTTT. It yields the protein CASSLGRNSTEAFF. Complete variable domain (other parts from reference TRBV5-1 and TRBJ1-1): KAGVTQTPRYLIKTRGQQVTLSCSPISGHRSVSWYQQTPGQGLQFLFEYFSETQRNKGNFPGRFSGRQFSNSRSEMNVSTLELGDSALYLCASSLGRNSTEAFFGQGTRLTVV.

This clonotype was counted a few times. The J gene is TRBJ1-6, the V gene TRBV4-2; tentatively, D is TRBD1 (5 bases). The CDR3 contains 14 residues. The germline V and J ends were trimmed by 0 bases and 14 bases, with 14 bases remaining between them. Germline-derived CDR1 and CDR2 are LGHNA and YNFKEQ. CDR3 amino acids: CASSQEGRGGSLHF. The CDR3 DNA reads TGTGCCAGCAGCCAAGAGGGGCGGGGGGGATCCCTCCACTTT.

This clonotype was seen many times. This chain joins TRBV15 and TRBJ2-3; unclear D gene. CDR1 and CDR2 (germline): LNHNV, YYDKDF (reference sequence). Trimming removed 1 base at V and 5 bases at J, with 7 bases between. The CDR3 covers 13 residues. The CDR3 region is CATSRVLGDTQYF. The CDR3 DNA is TGTGCCACCAGCAGAGTTTTAGGAGATACGCAGTATTTT.

About this clonotype itself: One base away lies a much larger clone, so this may be a sequencing read error. The genes are TRBV28 and TRBJ1-6, with D maybe TRBD1 (5 bases). Germline loops: CDR1 MDHEN, CDR2 SYDVKM. The CDR3 extends over 15 amino acids. In nucleotides, the CDR3 is TGTGCCAGCAGTTTATCCCAGGGCTCTAATTCACCCCCCCACTTT. This encodes CASSLSQGSNSPPHF.

This clonotype was counted many times. The chain couples TRBV13 to TRBJ2-7, with D uncertain. Trimming stripped 6 bases from V and 3 bases from J, with 12 bases between. Germline CDR1 and CDR2: PRHDT and FYEKMQ (reference sequence). This CDR3 contains 13 residues. The CDR3 coding sequence is TGTGCCAGCAGGTCAGCCCGAGACTACGAGCAGTACTTC. This encodes CASRSARDYEQYF.

This clonotype has a single count. This chain joins TRBV30 and TRBJ1-5, with D hard to call. Between the trimmed V and J ends, which lost 8 bases and 3 bases, there was a span of 23 bases. The CDR3 has 16 residues. The germline V gene has CDR1 GTSNPN and CDR2 SVGIG (reference sequence). CDR3 amino acids: CASSMNRGVTNQPQHF. In DNA, the CDR3 is TGTGCCAGTAGTATGAATAGAGGAGTCACCAATCAGCCCCAGCATTTT.